This T cell receptor beta chain was retrieved from a study of cytomegalovirus exposure and HLA in healthy donors. The ends were cut back, 7 bases at V and 8 bases at J, with 14 bases in the middle. The CDR3 has 12 amino acids. PCR primers comprised 60 Vbeta and 13 Jbeta primers. The repertoire was sequenced with immunoSEQ multiplex PCR; TCRdb's copy has only in-frame clones and lacks some. This sample yields about 160,000 clones, of which more than 60% are seen a single time; about 4.9% belongs to the top ten. Sequences were obtained from PBMCs. V gene TRBV23-1 combines with J gene TRBJ1-2; D may be TRBD1 (6 bases). TRBV23-1 is filed as an ORF, its function uncertain. This clonotype was obtained from a male donor in good health and CMV-seronegative. This CDR3 reads CASTEERGGYTF. The CDR3 nucleotides read TGCGCCAGCACCGAGGAGAGGGGGGGCTACACCTTC.